The sequence of this T cell receptor (beta chain) was determined in a study of shared clonotypes between healthy human individuals. The CDR3 length is 18 residues. V was cut by 0 bases and J by 2 bases, with 19 bases left in between. Per germline, CDR1 SEHNR and CDR2 FQNEAQ (reference sequence). Libraries were prepared by immunoSEQ multiplex PCR; TCRdb keeps only in-frame clonotypes and omits some of them. The sample has over a million clones, roughly 75% seen once; the top ten hold 1.5%. The sequence derives from a man between 18 and 35 years old in good health. The chain recombines TRBV7-9 with TRBJ1-2, with D perhaps TRBD1 (6 bases). The sample taken for sequencing was memory CD4+ T cells sorted from blood. The subset here: CD45RA-negative fraction. CDR3 sequence: CASSLAWGLQGSNYGYTF. The CDR3 DNA reads as TGTGCCAGCAGCTTAGCGTGGGGCTTACAGGGATCAAACTATGGCTACACCTTC.